This is a list of T cell receptor beta chains from one sample in a study of shared clonotypes between healthy human individuals. Here immunoSEQ multiplex PCR was the method, and the copy in TCRdb shows in-frame clones only, minus some. The sample has 2 million to 2.5 million clones, roughly 91% seen once; the top ten hold roughly 1.8%. The material sequenced was naive CD8+ T cells from PBMCs. These TCRs come from a man aged 18 to 30 in good health. Some clones in this sample may be carry-over from other donors' samples. Both conserved end residues are part of each CDR3. A D gene is named only where the DNA matches it firmly. Only part of the rows carry a size: once, few, many, or a class if the clone is expanded.

V gene	J gene	clone size	D gene	CDR3 DNA	CDR3 protein
TRBV27	TRBJ2-5	NA	TRBD2	TGTGCCAGCAGTTTATCTACTAGCGGGAGGGAGACCCAGTACTTC	CASSLSTSGRETQYF
TRBV5-4	TRBJ1-2	once	TRBD1	TGTGCCAGCAGTTTCAATGGACCAGGGGGCGCCCTTGGCTACACCTTC	CASSFNGPGGALGYTF
TRBV7-2	TRBJ1-2	NA	NA	TGTGCCAGCAGCCCCGGGACCGACTTCTATGGCTACACCTTC	CASSPGTDFYGYTF
TRBV5-4	TRBJ2-7	NA	NA	TGTGCCAGCAGTGGGGGGCACGAGCAGTACTTC	CASSGGHEQYF
TRBV5-1	TRBJ2-5	NA	NA	TGCGCCAGCAGCTTGGATGGTATTAGTGGAGAGACCCAGTACTTC	CASSLDGISGETQYF
TRBV7-9	TRBJ1-2	NA	NA	TGTGCCAGCAGCTTAGCTCTTGGGAAGGACAACTATGGCTACACCTTC	CASSLALGKDNYGYTF
TRBV9	TRBJ2-7	NA	TRBD1	TGTGCCAGCAGCGTCAGTCCGGGACAGACCTACGAGCAGTACTTC	CASSVSPGQTYEQYF
TRBV11-2	TRBJ1-2	NA	NA	TGTGCCAGCAGCTTACGGGATCCCTATGGCTACACCTTC	CASSLRDPYGYTF
TRBV11-2	TRBJ1-5	NA	NA	TGTGCCAGCAGCTTAGGTACAGTGTATAGCAATCAGCCCCAGCATTTT	CASSLGTVYSNQPQHF
TRBV4-1	TRBJ1-2	NA	TRBD1	TGCGCCAGCAGCCAAGATCTAGGCGGGCCGGACAGGGTGAGGGGCTACACCTTC	CASSQDLGGPDRVRGYTF
TRBV7-2	TRBJ1-1	NA	NA	TGTGCCAGCAGCTTAGCAGTACGGAACACTGAAGCTTTCTTT	CASSLAVRNTEAFF
TRBV29-1	TRBJ2-2	NA	NA	TGCAGCGCATCTGTCGGGGCCCCTAAGAACACCGGGGAGCTGTTTTTT	CSASVGAPKNTGELFF
TRBV28	TRBJ2-1	NA	TRBD1	TGTGCCAGCAGTTCTCGGACAGGGATCTTCCATGAGCAGTTCTTC	CASSSRTGIFHEQFF
TRBV9	TRBJ1-2	NA	TRBD1	TGTGCCAGCAGCGGGGACAGGACTTACACTAACTATGGCTACACCTTC	CASSGDRTYTNYGYTF
TRBV28	TRBJ1-1	NA	NA	TGTGCCAGCAGAGAAGACATTATGAACACTGAAGCTTTCTTT	CASREDIMNTEAFF
TRBV5-8	TRBJ1-1	NA	NA	TGTGCCAGCAGCTTGAGGGGGGCGAGCACTGAAGCTTTCTTT	CASSLRGASTEAFF
TRBV2	TRBJ2-1	NA	TRBD2	TGTGCCAGCAGTGGGGGACTAGCAGAGCAGTTCTTC	CASSGGLAEQFF
TRBV27	TRBJ2-3	once	NA	TGTGCCAGCAGTTTATTAGGGGGGGGGACTAGCACAGATACGCAGTATTTT	CASSLLGGGTSTDTQYF
TRBV30	TRBJ2-7	NA	NA	TGTGCCTGGAGTGTTGTCAACCCTGGGCCCTACGAGCAGTACTTC	CAWSVVNPGPYEQYF
TRBV9	TRBJ1-2	NA	NA	TGTGCCAGCAGCGTGGCGGGACAATCTAAAGGGGGCTACACCTTC	CASSVAGQSKGGYTF
TRBV15	TRBJ2-2	once	NA	TGTGCCACCAGCAGAGATCCCGGGCAGGGGAACACCGGGGAGCTGTTTTTT	CATSRDPGQGNTGELFF
TRBV27	TRBJ2-7	once	NA	TGTGCCAGCAACCCCACCAGCTCCTACGAGCAGTACTTC	CASNPTSSYEQYF
TRBV27	TRBJ1-2	NA	NA	TGTGCCAGCAGTTTATCCGCGGGACATATCTATGGCTACACCTTC	CASSLSAGHIYGYTF
TRBV7-9	TRBJ1-1	NA	NA	TGTGCCAGCATCATTCACAGGCCCATGAACACTGAAGCTTTCTTT	CASIIHRPMNTEAFF
TRBV4-1	TRBJ1-5	NA	NA	TGCGCCAGCAGCCACGGACAGTCTCAGCCCCAGCATTTT	CASSHGQSQPQHF
TRBV27	TRBJ2-1	once	NA	TGTGCCAGCAGCGAATCCCACGTTTATAGCGGCTACAATGAGCAGTTCTTC	CASSESHVYSGYNEQFF
TRBV27	TRBJ2-2	few	NA	TGTGCCAGCAGTTTAGGGGTTAACACCGGGGAGCTGTTTTTT	CASSLGVNTGELFF
TRBV9	TRBJ2-1	NA	TRBD1	TGTGCCAGCAGCGTAAAGGGGGCGAGTCAAAATGAGCAGTTCTTC	CASSVKGASQNEQFF
TRBV15	TRBJ1-5	NA	NA	TGTGCCACCCGGGGGGGCAATCAGCCCCAGCATTTT	CATRGGNQPQHF
TRBV7-2	TRBJ1-1	NA	NA	TGTGCCAGCAGCTTAGCCTCCTGGACTGAAGCTTTCTTT	CASSLASWTEAFF
TRBV27	TRBJ2-1	NA	TRBD2	TGTGCCAGCAGTTTATCGTGGATGACCGGGACTAGCGATGAGCAGTTCTTC	CASSLSWMTGTSDEQFF
TRBV10-2	TRBJ2-7	NA	TRBD2	TGCGCCAGCAGTGACGGGGGGGTGGAGCAGTACTTC	CASSDGGVEQYF